This T cell receptor beta chain is from a study of blood T cell repertoires in COVID-19. Study information: Researchers got acute and convalescent COVID-19 samples from the United States, Italy and Spain.

The CDR3 covers 17 residues. V was pared by 3 bases and J by 7 bases, with 9 bases of the junction left unmatched. CDR1 and CDR2 from the germline V gene are KGHDR and SFDVKD. In the original analysis: The authors estimated nucleated cell counts from reference gene primer amplification. Some clones are missing from TCRdb's copy, which holds only in-frame ones; the method was immunoSEQ multiplex PCR. For V, J and clone size, that table is used; D and trimming come from the DNA. The table lists around 120,000 clones, about nine tenths of them singletons, with more than 25% in the top ten. The TCR sequence derives from a woman between 65 and 79 years old with acute or convalescent COVID-19. Sequenced sample: peripheral blood. V and J are TRBV24-1 and TRBJ2-1, with 12 bases identical to TRBD2. This chain's CDR3 is CATSDRPLAGGRNEQFF. The CDR3 DNA is TGTGCCACCAGTGATCGCCCACTAGCGGGGGGAAGGAATGAGCAGTTCTTC.